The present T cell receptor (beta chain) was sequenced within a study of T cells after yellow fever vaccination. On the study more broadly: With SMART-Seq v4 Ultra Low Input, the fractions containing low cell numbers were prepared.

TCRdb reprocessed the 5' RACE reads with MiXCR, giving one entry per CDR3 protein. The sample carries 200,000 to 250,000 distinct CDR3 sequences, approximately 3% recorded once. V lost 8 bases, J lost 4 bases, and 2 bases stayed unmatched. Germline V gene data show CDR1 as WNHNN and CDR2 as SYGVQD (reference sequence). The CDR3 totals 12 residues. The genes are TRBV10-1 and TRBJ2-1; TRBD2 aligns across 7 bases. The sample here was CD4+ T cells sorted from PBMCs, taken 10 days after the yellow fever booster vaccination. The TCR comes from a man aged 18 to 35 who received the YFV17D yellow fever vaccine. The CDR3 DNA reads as TGCGCCAGCGGGACTACGTACAATGAGCAGTTCTTC. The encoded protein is CASGTTYNEQFF.